This T cell receptor (beta chain) appears in the sequencing data of a study of T cell responses to AZD1222 COVID-19 vaccine. Findings of the study overall: Donors skewed white British and female; clonal diversity was possibly underestimated. Spike-spanning, vaccine-associated CD4 TCRs were dominant at 160-218 and 743-854.

This CDR3 comprises 15 residues. V lost 3 bases and J lost 1, with 12 bases in between. Germline CDR1 is KGHSH and CDR2 is LQKENI. This table comes from immunoSEQ multiplex PCR, and its TCRdb copy is limited to in-frame clones, with some not included. The sample yields roughly 53,000 clones, about 81% seen once. On this clone itself: No antigen is known for it.

The sequenced sample was peripheral blood, obtained on day 0 of AZD1222 vaccination. V usage is TRBV18 and J usage is TRBJ1-1; no clear D gene. The source of this sequence is an adult in good health. DNA of the CDR3: TGTGCCAGCTCACCCGAAACGGAGGGGAACACTGAAGCTTTCTTT. This translates into CASSPETEGNTEAFF.